A single sample is the source of the 17 T cell receptor beta chains below, sequenced in a study of cytomegalovirus exposure and HLA in healthy donors. PCR involved 60 Vbeta and 13 Jbeta primers. The protocol was immunoSEQ multiplex PCR, while the TCRdb copy is restricted to in-frame clones and leaves out a portion. The repertoire consists of nearly 200,000 clones, with roughly 80% occurring once and the leading ten covering 2% to 2.5%. What was sequenced was PBMCs. The receptors originated from a woman aged 30 to 39 in good health and CMV-seropositive.

A single count supports this clone. The genes are TRBV30 and TRBJ2-1; 7 nucleotides agree with TRBD1. V lost 0 bases and J lost 3; bases outside the gene matches: 8. This CDR3 has 16 residues. Per the germline V gene, CDR1 is GTSNPN and CDR2 is SVGIG (reference sequence). CDR3 DNA sequence: TGTGCCTGGAGTGTACTCGACAGGGAACACTACAATGAGCAGTTCTTC. It is translated as CAWSVLDREHYNEQFF. Complete variable domain (other parts from reference TRBV30 and TRBJ2-1): SQTIHQWPATLVQPVGSPLSLECTVEGTSNPNLYWYRQAAGRGLQLLFYSVGIGQISSEVPQNLSASRPQDRQFILSSKKLLLSDSGFYLCAWSVLDREHYNEQFFGPGTRLTVL.

The chain links TRBV28 to TRBJ2-1, with TRBD2 as a possible D gene (6 bases). Looked up from germline, CDR1 is MDHEN and CDR2 is SYDVKM. Between the trimmed V and J ends, which lost 7 bases and 4 bases, there was a span of 14 bases. This CDR3 comprises 14 residues. For the CDR3, the DNA is TGTGCCAGCATCGCGCCCGGGGGATACAATGAGCAGTTCTTC. Translating gives CASIAPGGYNEQFF.

The chain uses TRBV5-6 and TRBJ2-1; 7 bases fit TRBD1. Per the germline V gene, CDR1 is SGHDT and CDR2 is YYEEEE. Trimming cost V 0 bases and J 1 base; bases outside gene matches: 7. This CDR3 is built from 17 residues. As DNA, the CDR3 is TGTGCCAGCAGCTTGGCCGGTGGGACAGAATCCTACAATGAGCAGTTCTTC. Protein: CASSLAGGTESYNEQFF. The full variable domain, completed using reference TRBV5-6 and TRBJ2-1, is DAGVTQSPTHLIKTRGQQVTLRCSPKSGHDTVSWYQQALGQGPQFIFQYYEEEERQRGNFPDRFSGHQFPNYSSELNVNALLLGDSALYLCASSLAGGTESYNEQFFGPGTRLTVL.

A few counts support this clone. V and J are TRBV6-6 and TRBJ1-5, with 8 bases aligning to TRBD1. V lost 2 bases, J lost 11 bases, and 14 bases stayed unmatched. The CDR3 contains 16 residues. Germline CDR1 MNHNY, CDR2 SVGAGI (reference sequence). The CDR3 DNA reads as TGTGCCAGCAGTTACGGCACAGGGGGGCTTAGTGGGGCCCAGCATTTT. Amino acids: CASSYGTGGLSGAQHF.

This chain joins TRBV7-8 and TRBJ2-7; TRBD2 matches 9 bases. The germline V gene encodes CDR1 SGHVS and CDR2 FQNEAQ. The CDR3 contains 15 residues. V gave up 5 bases and J gave up 0 bases; unmatched junction bases: 5. The CDR3 DNA is TGTGCCAGCAGCCCCCTAGCGGGGACCTCCTACGAGCAGTACTTC. It yields the protein CASSPLAGTSYEQYF.

The CDR3 region has the DNA TGTGCCAGCAGTTACTCGGCCGACTGGGAGCCCCAGCATTTT. It translates to CASSYSADWEPQHF. The gene calls are TRBV6-6 and TRBJ1-5; D is undetermined. Germline CDR1 is MNHNY and CDR2 is SVGAGI (reference sequence). The CDR3 has 14 amino acids. V gave up 0 bases and J gave up 8 bases, with 11 bases separating them.

The rearrangement uses TRBV28 and TRBJ2-7; the D is unclear. The CDR3 spans 13 residues. V was trimmed by 4 bases and J by 0 bases, leaving 7 bases between them. Germline CDR1 MDHEN, CDR2 SYDVKM. The DNA for the CDR3 is TGTGCCAGCAGTTACAGCCGCTCCTACGAGCAGTACTTC. Amino acids: CASSYSRSYEQYF.

This clone was observed a few times. V and J are TRBV18 and TRBJ2-7; 14 positions match TRBD2. The CDR3 runs 21 residues. With V trimmed by 2 bases and J by 1 base, 16 bases remained unmatched. The germline V gene encodes CDR1 KGHSH and CDR2 LQKENI. The CDR3 nucleotides read TGTGCCAGCTCACCAACAACAATACGTTTTGGACTAGCGGGGGGATCCTACGAGCAGTACTTC. It yields the protein CASSPTTIRFGLAGGSYEQYF.

The CDR3 DNA reads TGTGCCAGCCATCCTTCACGACTAGTTAAGAACGAGCAGTACTTC. Protein sequence: CASHPSRLVKNEQYF. The chain couples TRBV27 to TRBJ2-7; D may be TRBD2 (6 bases). Germline assignment: CDR1 MNHEY and CDR2 SMNVEV (reference sequence). This CDR3 has 15 amino acids. The V end was cut by 8 bases, the J end by 5 bases, with 22 bases between.

CDR3 bases: TGTGCCAGCAGCTTGGAGGGAATCCCTAATTCACCCCTCCACTTT. Encoded protein: CASSLEGIPNSPLHF. V and J are TRBV7-9 and TRBJ1-6; D gene unclear. Germline V gene lookup returns CDR1 SEHNR and CDR2 FQNEAQ (reference sequence). The CDR3 consists of 15 residues. The V gene lost 3 bases and the J gene lost 6 bases, with 12 bases spanning the gap.

The V and J genes are TRBV6-1 and TRBJ1-1; no firm D call. The CDR3 totals 13 residues. CDR1 is MNHNS, CDR2 SASEGT, per germline. The V end lost 10 bases, the J end lost 7 bases, and 19 bases lay between the germline ends. The CDR3 loop is CATLGAVKVEAFF. The CDR3 DNA is TGTGCCACCCTGGGAGCGGTTAAGGTTGAAGCTTTCTTT.

This chain joins TRBV2 and TRBJ2-5; maybe TRBD2 (5 bases). The CDR3 spans 16 residues. Trimming took 2 bases from V and 3 from J, leaving 16 bases between them. Per germline, CDR1 SNHLY and CDR2 FYNNEI. Written as DNA, the CDR3 is TGTGCCAGCAGTGAATATGAGGGAGTGATAAAAGAGACCCAGTACTTC. Its protein is CASSEYEGVIKETQYF. The full variable domain, with the rest looked up from reference TRBV2 and TRBJ2-5, is EPEVTQTPSHQVTQMGQEVILRCVPISNHLYFYWYRQILGQKVEFLVSFYNNEISEKSEIFDDQFSVERPDGSNFTLKIRSTKLEDSAMYFCASSEYEGVIKETQYFGPGTRLLVL.

The chain is built from TRBV10-3 and TRBJ2-5; 8 bases align to TRBD2. The CDR3 runs 16 residues. Germline trimming cut 11 bases from V and 2 bases from J; bases unmatched to any gene: 16. CDR1 and CDR2 from the germline V gene are ENHRY and SYGVKD. The CDR3: CASTPWASGRQETQYF. The CDR3 nucleotides read TGTGCCTCGACCCCTTGGGCTAGCGGGCGACAAGAGACCCAGTACTTC.

This chain uses TRBV4-3 with TRBJ2-1; D perhaps matches TRBD1 (5 bases). The germline V gene encodes CDR1 LGHNA and CDR2 YSLEER. This CDR3 contains 13 residues. Trimming left V 2 bases short and J 10 bases short, with 12 bases between. The DNA of the CDR3 is TGCGCCAGCAGCCAACTTCGACAGCTCGAGCAGTTCTTC. Its protein product is CASSQLRQLEQFF.

The rearrangement joins TRBV9 to TRBJ2-1, with 11 bases matching TRBD2. The CDR3 totals 15 residues. Germline V gene sequence: CDR1 SGDLS, CDR2 YYNGEE. The ends lost 3 bases at V and 9 bases at J; junction bases unmatched: 8. In DNA, the CDR3 is TGTGCCAGCAGCGACCAACTAGCGGGAGTAGGTGAGCAGTTCTTC. Translated: CASSDQLAGVGEQFF.

This clone was picked up a small number of times. The chain carries TRBV7-2 and TRBJ2-3; 12 bases are shared with TRBD2. Germline trimming cut 1 base from V and 2 bases from J; bases unmatched to any gene: 1. The CDR3 covers 16 residues. Germline values: CDR1 SGHTA, CDR2 FQGNSA. CDR3 residues: CASSLGLAGVTDTQYF. CDR3 nucleotides: TGTGCCAGCAGCTTAGGACTAGCGGGGGTCACAGATACGCAGTATTTT. The full variable domain, in which reference TRBV7-2 and TRBJ2-3 provide the parts outside the CDR3, is GAGVSQSPSNKVTEKGKDVELRCDPISGHTALYWYRQSLGQGLEFLIYFQGNSAPDKSGLPSDRFSAERTGGSVSTLTIQRTQQEDSAVYLCASSLGLAGVTDTQYFGPGTRLTVL.

V is TRBV28 and J is TRBJ1-2, with D possibly being TRBD1 (6 bases). The CDR3 is 14 amino acids. V was pared by 6 bases and J by 4 bases, with 15 bases between. Germline values: CDR1 MDHEN, CDR2 SYDVKM. CDR3 sequence: CASRASGQLYGYTF. The CDR3 DNA follows: TGTGCCAGCAGAGCCTCCGGACAGCTCTATGGCTACACCTTC.